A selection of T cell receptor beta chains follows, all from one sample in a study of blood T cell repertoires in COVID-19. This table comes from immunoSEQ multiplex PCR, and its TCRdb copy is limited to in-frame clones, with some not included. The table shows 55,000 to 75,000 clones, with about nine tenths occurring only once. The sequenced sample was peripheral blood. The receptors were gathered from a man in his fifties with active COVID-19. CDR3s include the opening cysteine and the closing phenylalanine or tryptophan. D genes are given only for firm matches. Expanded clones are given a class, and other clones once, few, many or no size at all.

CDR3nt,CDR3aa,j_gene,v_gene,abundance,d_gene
TGCAGTGCTAGTCGCACAGGGAGAAGGGATCAGCCCCAGCATTTT,CSASRTGRRDQPQHF,TRBJ1-5,TRBV20-1,-,-
TGTGCCAGCTCACTCGACCCTCAGGGGCAGGAGACCCAGTACTTC,CASSLDPQGQETQYF,TRBJ2-5,TRBV18,-,-
TGTGCCACCAGTGATTACGGTTATGAGCAGTTCTTC,CATSDYGYEQFF,TRBJ2-1,TRBV24-1,-,-
TGTGCCATCATGCAGCGGGAGGCAGATACGCAGTATTTT,CAIMQREADTQYF,TRBJ2-3,TRBV10-3,-,TRBD2
TGTGCCAGCAGCCCACAGGGTACAGGCTACACCTTC,CASSPQGTGYTF,TRBJ1-2,TRBV7-8,-,-
TGCGCCAGCAGCCAGGGGGGAGATACGCAGTATTTT,CASSQGGDTQYF,TRBJ2-3,TRBV4-3,-,-
TGTGCCAGCAGCTTAGACCCCCCGGGAGGCCAGGAGACGCAGTATTTT,CASSLDPPGGQETQYF,TRBJ2-3,TRBV11-2,-,TRBD2
TGTGCCAGCACCCCCGAAGCGGGAGGGCCGGGAGATACGCAGTATTTT,CASTPEAGGPGDTQYF,TRBJ2-3,TRBV9,-,TRBD2
TGTGCCAGCAGTTACTCCCCAAATCAGCCCCAGCATTTT,CASSYSPNQPQHF,TRBJ1-5,TRBV6-5,once,-
TGTGCCAGCAGCTCTCACAGGGTTAGTGGTTCACCCCTCCACTTT,CASSSHRVSGSPLHF,TRBJ1-6,TRBV21-1,-,-
TGCGCCAGCAGCTTCACAGGGGGCTACGAGGACACTGAAGCTTTCTTT,CASSFTGGYEDTEAFF,TRBJ1-1,TRBV5-1,once,TRBD1
TGTGCCAGCAGCCCCCGGACTAGCGGGGGGGATACGCAGTATTTT,CASSPRTSGGDTQYF,TRBJ2-3,TRBV7-9,-,TRBD2
TGCAGCGTGGCACGGGACATAGCTAACTATGGCTACACCTTC,CSVARDIANYGYTF,TRBJ1-2,TRBV29-1,-,-
TGTGCCAGCAGCCAACTGGGACAGGGAGGGAGGAACACTGAAGCTTTCTTT,CASSQLGQGGRNTEAFF,TRBJ1-1,TRBV7-6,once,TRBD1
TGTGCCAGCAGCTTTCGTAGCGGGAGGCCCAATAGGGACGAGCAGTACTTC,CASSFRSGRPNRDEQYF,TRBJ2-7,TRBV7-2,-,TRBD2
TGTGCCAGTAGTATGAACCGGGACATTGGAAACACCATATATTTT,CASSMNRDIGNTIYF,TRBJ1-3,TRBV19,-,-
TGTGCCACCAGTGACCCGACTAGCGGGGAGGGGCCCTACAATGAGCAGTTCTTC,CATSDPTSGEGPYNEQFF,TRBJ2-1,TRBV24-1,few,TRBD2
TGTGCCAGCAGCTTTGTTGCGGCTGAGCAGTACTTC,CASSFVAAEQYF,TRBJ2-7,TRBV5-5,-,-
TGTGCCAGCAAACCCCGAGGCGGGACAGGGTTCCAAGAGACCCAGTACTTC,CASKPRGGTGFQETQYF,TRBJ2-5,TRBV27,-,TRBD1
TGTGCCAGCTCACCGCTAGCGGAACTCTCCTACGAGCAGTACTTC,CASSPLAELSYEQYF,TRBJ2-7,TRBV18,-,TRBD2
TGTGCCAGCAGCTTGGCCAGGGTAGACGGCTACACCTTC,CASSLARVDGYTF,TRBJ1-2,TRBV5-6,few,-
TGTGCCAGCAGCGCGAGGGACAGGGTTGGCGACGGGGAGCTGTTTTTT,CASSARDRVGDGELFF,TRBJ2-2,TRBV9,-,TRBD1
TGTGCCAGCAGCAAGAGGACAGGCCTTTTGAACACTGAAGCTTTCTTT,CASSKRTGLLNTEAFF,TRBJ1-1,TRBV5-5,few,TRBD1
TGTGCCAGTAGTTGGGACATCGATAATTCACCCCTCCACTTT,CASSWDIDNSPLHF,TRBJ1-6,TRBV19,-,-
TGTGCCAGCAGACACATGAACACTGAAGCTTTCTTT,CASRHMNTEAFF,TRBJ1-1,TRBV3-1/TRBV3-2,once,-
TGTGCCAGCAGAGGACAGCCTAATCAGCCCCAGCATTTT,CASRGQPNQPQHF,TRBJ1-5,TRBV6-5,-,-
TGTGCCAGCAGCTACATAAGTCGCGAGCAGTACTTC,CASSYISREQYF,TRBJ2-7,TRBV5-8,-,-
TGTGCCAGTAGTAACAGGGATAACGGGGAGCTGTTTTTT,CASSNRDNGELFF,TRBJ2-2,TRBV19,-,-
TGTGCCAGCAGCTTAGACGGCGGGAGCTACGAGCAGTACTTC,CASSLDGGSYEQYF,TRBJ2-7,TRBV11-2,-,TRBD2
TGCAGCGCCCGACGAGGGCGGGCGTATGAGCAGTACTTC,CSARRGRAYEQYF,TRBJ2-7,TRBV29-1,-,-
TGCGCCAGCAGTAAGGGGACAGCAAAGCTGACCGGGGAGCTGTTTTTT,CASSKGTAKLTGELFF,TRBJ2-2,TRBV23-1,-,TRBD1
TGTGCCAGTAGTATACAAGGCAGGGGCTTAGGGGAGCAGTACTTC,CASSIQGRGLGEQYF,TRBJ2-7,TRBV19,-,-
TGTGCCAGCACCCAGGGACAGCAGAACACTGAAGCTTTCTTT,CASTQGQQNTEAFF,TRBJ1-1,TRBV3-1/TRBV3-2,-,TRBD1
TGTGCCAGCAGCAGCCAGACAGGGCTGGACCAAGAGACCCAGTACTTC,CASSSQTGLDQETQYF,TRBJ2-5,TRBV5-4,-,TRBD1
TGTGCCAGCAGTCTTCTAGCGGGCGCCGGGGAGCTGTTTTTT,CASSLLAGAGELFF,TRBJ2-2,TRBV6-4,-,TRBD2
TGTGCCAGCAGCTTGTTCAGCGGGGAGCTGTTTTTT,CASSLFSGELFF,TRBJ2-2,TRBV7-9,few,-
TGCGCCAGCAGCCAAGAAGATTTGACTAGCGGGAGAAAGGTTAACACCGGGGAGCTGTTTTTT,CASSQEDLTSGRKVNTGELFF,TRBJ2-2,TRBV4-1,-,TRBD2
TGTGCCAGCAGTTACAACAGGGGGGCCTACGAGCAGTACTTC,CASSYNRGAYEQYF,TRBJ2-7,TRBV28,-,TRBD1
TGTGCCAGCAGCTGGGACCTCCGGGGGGAGACCCAGTACTTC,CASSWDLRGETQYF,TRBJ2-5,TRBV7-6,-,-